A selection of T cell receptor beta chains follows, all from one sample in a study of shared clonotypes between healthy human individuals. The method was immunoSEQ multiplex PCR; TCRdb's version includes in-frame clones alone and lacks a portion of them. Of around 2.1 million clones in the sample, around 95% were seen once. Sequencing was carried out using naive CD4+ T cells sorted from blood. The receptors come from a man aged 18-30 years in good health. Both conserved end residues are part of each CDR3. The order of the fields is D gene, clone size, J gene, V gene, CDR3 protein, CDR3 DNA. The D gene is left open where the match is weak. Size values are once, few and many counts, or a class for expanded clones, and some rows have none.

D gene: TRBD2; clone size: NA; J gene: TRBJ2-3; V gene: TRBV6-5; CDR3 protein: CASSSLAGGTDTQYF; CDR3 DNA: TGTGCCAGCTCTAGTCTAGCGGGAGGAACAGATACGCAGTATTTT
D gene: NA; clone size: NA; J gene: TRBJ2-7; V gene: TRBV6-5; CDR3 protein: CASRAALYEQYF; CDR3 DNA: TGTGCCAGCAGGGCAGCCCTCTACGAGCAGTACTTC
D gene: TRBD2; clone size: NA; J gene: TRBJ2-2; V gene: TRBV7-2; CDR3 protein: CASSPRLAGTGELFF; CDR3 DNA: TGTGCCAGCAGCCCGCGACTAGCGGGCACCGGGGAGCTGTTTTTT
D gene: TRBD2; clone size: NA; J gene: TRBJ2-5; V gene: TRBV29-1; CDR3 protein: CSVQAGVSQETQYF; CDR3 DNA: TGCAGCGTTCAAGCGGGGGTTAGTCAAGAGACCCAGTACTTC
D gene: TRBD2; clone size: NA; J gene: TRBJ2-7; V gene: TRBV7-9; CDR3 protein: CASSPGGYEQYF; CDR3 DNA: TGTGCCAGCAGCCCCGGGGGGTACGAGCAGTACTTC
D gene: TRBD1; clone size: NA; J gene: TRBJ1-3; V gene: TRBV6-5; CDR3 protein: CASSYTGGGAGNTIYF; CDR3 DNA: TGTGCCAGCAGTTATACAGGGGGCGGCGCTGGAAACACCATATATTTT
D gene: TRBD1; clone size: NA; J gene: TRBJ1-4; V gene: TRBV7-9; CDR3 protein: CASSLPATGGNEKLFF; CDR3 DNA: TGTGCCAGCAGCTTACCCGCGACAGGGGGGAATGAAAAACTGTTTTTT
D gene: NA; clone size: NA; J gene: TRBJ2-7; V gene: TRBV4-1; CDR3 protein: CASSQESGARTSSYEQYF; CDR3 DNA: TGCGCCAGCAGCCAAGAAAGTGGCGCGAGGACTTCCTCCTACGAGCAGTACTTC
D gene: NA; clone size: NA; J gene: TRBJ2-3; V gene: TRBV7-9; CDR3 protein: CASSWALADTQYF; CDR3 DNA: TGTGCCAGCAGCTGGGCTCTCGCAGATACGCAGTATTTT
D gene: NA; clone size: NA; J gene: TRBJ2-2; V gene: TRBV6-6; CDR3 protein: CASSPPGELFF; CDR3 DNA: TGTGCCAGCAGCCCGCCCGGGGAGCTGTTTTTT
D gene: NA; clone size: NA; J gene: TRBJ2-7; V gene: TRBV7-2; CDR3 protein: CVSSLPPVYEQYF; CDR3 DNA: TGTGTCAGCAGCCTTCCTCCGGTTTACGAGCAGTACTTC
D gene: NA; clone size: few; J gene: TRBJ1-5; V gene: TRBV2; CDR3 protein: CASSEVQGTQHF; CDR3 DNA: TGTGCCAGCAGTGAAGTACAGGGAACCCAGCATTTT
D gene: NA; clone size: NA; J gene: TRBJ1-4; V gene: TRBV21-1; CDR3 protein: CASSKEEGQGFEKLFF; CDR3 DNA: TGTGCCAGCAGCAAAGAGGAGGGACAGGGGTTTGAAAAACTGTTTTTT
D gene: NA; clone size: NA; J gene: TRBJ2-5; V gene: TRBV19; CDR3 protein: CASSRGVGETQYF; CDR3 DNA: TGTGCCAGTAGTCGCGGGGTCGGCGAGACCCAGTACTTC
D gene: TRBD2; clone size: NA; J gene: TRBJ2-3; V gene: TRBV4-2; CDR3 protein: CASSQDSGTSGGSTDTQYF; CDR3 DNA: TGTGCCAGCAGCCAAGACTCCGGGACTAGCGGGGGTAGCACAGATACGCAGTATTTT
D gene: NA; clone size: once; J gene: TRBJ2-3; V gene: TRBV5-4; CDR3 protein: CASSPPDTDTQYF; CDR3 DNA: TGTGCCAGCAGCCCCCCGGACACAGATACGCAGTATTTT
D gene: NA; clone size: NA; J gene: TRBJ2-1; V gene: TRBV6-1; CDR3 protein: CASRATGNEQFF; CDR3 DNA: TGTGCCAGCAGGGCCACAGGGAATGAGCAGTTCTTC
D gene: NA; clone size: few; J gene: TRBJ2-3; V gene: TRBV28; CDR3 protein: CASARDTDTQYF; CDR3 DNA: TGTGCCAGCGCTCGGGACACAGATACGCAGTATTTT
D gene: NA; clone size: NA; J gene: TRBJ2-5; V gene: TRBV10-3; CDR3 protein: CAISESFAGQETQYF; CDR3 DNA: TGTGCCATCAGTGAGTCGTTTGCAGGGCAAGAGACCCAGTACTTC
D gene: NA; clone size: NA; J gene: TRBJ2-7; V gene: TRBV18; CDR3 protein: CASRGSYEQYF; CDR3 DNA: TGTGCCTCCCGGGGATCCTACGAGCAGTACTTC
D gene: TRBD1; clone size: once; J gene: TRBJ1-2; V gene: TRBV5-6; CDR3 protein: CASSWGPGQATYGYTF; CDR3 DNA: TGTGCCAGCAGCTGGGGCCCGGGACAGGCCACCTATGGCTACACCTTC
D gene: NA; clone size: once; J gene: TRBJ1-5; V gene: TRBV10-2; CDR3 protein: CASRKGWENQPQHF; CDR3 DNA: TGCGCCAGCAGAAAGGGGTGGGAGAATCAGCCCCAGCATTTT
D gene: NA; clone size: NA; J gene: TRBJ1-5; V gene: TRBV27; CDR3 protein: CASRQSYSQPQHF; CDR3 DNA: TGTGCCAGCAGACAGTCCTATAGTCAGCCCCAGCATTTT
D gene: NA; clone size: NA; J gene: TRBJ2-2; V gene: TRBV19; CDR3 protein: CASSIGQHTGELFF; CDR3 DNA: TGTGCCAGTAGTATTGGACAGCACACCGGGGAGCTGTTTTTT
D gene: NA; clone size: NA; J gene: TRBJ1-3; V gene: TRBV5-1; CDR3 protein: CASSVQGSEGNTIYF; CDR3 DNA: TGCGCCAGCAGCGTCCAGGGGTCGGAAGGAAACACCATATATTTT
D gene: NA; clone size: NA; J gene: TRBJ2-3; V gene: TRBV9; CDR3 protein: CASSPAGAGGTDTQYF; CDR3 DNA: TGTGCCAGCAGCCCCGCCGGGGCCGGGGGCACAGATACGCAGTATTTT
D gene: TRBD2; clone size: NA; J gene: TRBJ2-5; V gene: TRBV2; CDR3 protein: CASSELAGQYQETQYF; CDR3 DNA: TGTGCCAGCAGTGAACTAGCGGGCCAGTACCAAGAGACCCAGTACTTC
D gene: NA; clone size: NA; J gene: TRBJ1-1; V gene: TRBV30; CDR3 protein: CAWSVVGTNVMNTEAFF; CDR3 DNA: TGTGCCTGGAGTGTAGTTGGCACCAATGTCATGAACACTGAAGCTTTCTTT
D gene: NA; clone size: NA; J gene: TRBJ2-1; V gene: TRBV30; CDR3 protein: CAWSGGVYNEQFF; CDR3 DNA: TGTGCCTGGAGTGGAGGCGTCTACAATGAGCAGTTCTTC
D gene: NA; clone size: NA; J gene: TRBJ2-7; V gene: TRBV5-1; CDR3 protein: CASSPGQDGGPQYF; CDR3 DNA: TGCGCCAGCAGCCCCGGACAGGACGGGGGTCCGCAGTACTTC
D gene: NA; clone size: NA; J gene: TRBJ1-1; V gene: TRBV5-6; CDR3 protein: CASTVGQVNTEAFF; CDR3 DNA: TGTGCCAGCACCGTGGGTCAGGTGAACACTGAAGCTTTCTTT
D gene: NA; clone size: NA; J gene: TRBJ2-7; V gene: TRBV5-1; CDR3 protein: CASSLVSGDEQYF; CDR3 DNA: TGCGCCAGCAGCTTGGTCTCCGGGGACGAGCAGTACTTC
D gene: NA; clone size: NA; J gene: TRBJ1-1; V gene: TRBV5-1; CDR3 protein: CASSLENARNTEAFF; CDR3 DNA: TGCGCCAGCAGCCTCGAAAATGCAAGGAACACTGAAGCTTTCTTT
D gene: TRBD1; clone size: NA; J gene: TRBJ2-5; V gene: TRBV25-1; CDR3 protein: CASSEPGQGFSETQYF; CDR3 DNA: TGTGCCAGCAGTGAACCCGGACAGGGATTTTCAGAGACCCAGTACTTC
D gene: TRBD1; clone size: NA; J gene: TRBJ2-7; V gene: TRBV10-2; CDR3 protein: CASSLGGGLYEQYF; CDR3 DNA: TGCGCCAGCAGTTTAGGGGGCGGACTGTACGAGCAGTACTTC
D gene: NA; clone size: NA; J gene: TRBJ1-3; V gene: TRBV30; CDR3 protein: CAWSAGTGNTIYF; CDR3 DNA: TGTGCCTGGAGTGCCGGAACTGGAAACACCATATATTTT
D gene: NA; clone size: NA; J gene: TRBJ1-2; V gene: TRBV2; CDR3 protein: CASSERTVGGWGYTF; CDR3 DNA: TGTGCCAGCAGTGAAAGGACAGTTGGGGGTTGGGGCTACACCTTC
D gene: TRBD1; clone size: NA; J gene: TRBJ2-7; V gene: TRBV5-4; CDR3 protein: CASSRTGTGSSYEQYF; CDR3 DNA: TGTGCCAGCAGCCGTACCGGGACAGGGAGTTCCTACGAGCAGTACTTC
D gene: NA; clone size: NA; J gene: TRBJ1-2; V gene: TRBV5-1; CDR3 protein: CASSLVGPGGGSGYTF; CDR3 DNA: TGCGCCAGCAGCTTGGTGGGCCCCGGGGGAGGTTCTGGCTACACCTTC
D gene: NA; clone size: NA; J gene: TRBJ2-7; V gene: TRBV5-1; CDR3 protein: CASSQGSLSSYEQYF; CDR3 DNA: TGCGCCAGCAGTCAGGGGAGTTTGAGCTCCTACGAGCAGTACTTC
D gene: TRBD1; clone size: NA; J gene: TRBJ1-1; V gene: TRBV28; CDR3 protein: CASSPPRTGDTEAFF; CDR3 DNA: TGTGCCAGCAGTCCACCCCGGACAGGGGACACTGAAGCTTTCTTT
D gene: NA; clone size: NA; J gene: TRBJ1-5; V gene: TRBV4-1; CDR3 protein: CASSQFTTGANQPQHF; CDR3 DNA: TGCGCCAGCAGCCAATTTACGACAGGCGCCAATCAGCCCCAGCATTTT
D gene: NA; clone size: NA; J gene: TRBJ1-2; V gene: TRBV9; CDR3 protein: CASSTQGLGYTF; CDR3 DNA: TGTGCCAGCAGCACACAGGGTCTTGGCTACACCTTC
D gene: TRBD2; clone size: NA; J gene: TRBJ2-1; V gene: TRBV18; CDR3 protein: CASSPGLAGGDSYNEQFF; CDR3 DNA: TGTGCCAGCTCACCAGGACTAGCGGGGGGGGACTCCTACAATGAGCAGTTCTTC
D gene: TRBD1; clone size: once; J gene: TRBJ1-5; V gene: TRBV6-1; CDR3 protein: CASSPGQISNQPQHF; CDR3 DNA: TGTGCCAGCAGTCCGGGACAGATTAGCAATCAGCCCCAGCATTTT
D gene: NA; clone size: once; J gene: TRBJ2-6; V gene: TRBV18; CDR3 protein: CASSPLWGARRNSGANVLTF; CDR3 DNA: TGTGCCAGCTCACCACTCTGGGGGGCGAGGAGGAATTCTGGGGCCAACGTCCTGACTTTC
D gene: NA; clone size: NA; J gene: TRBJ2-1; V gene: TRBV25-1; CDR3 protein: CASSSPGDKDNEQFF; CDR3 DNA: TGTGCCAGCAGTTCCCCCGGGGACAAGGACAATGAGCAGTTCTTC
D gene: TRBD1; clone size: NA; J gene: TRBJ1-6; V gene: TRBV9; CDR3 protein: CASSASRDRASPLHF; CDR3 DNA: TGTGCCAGCAGCGCCAGTAGGGACAGGGCTTCACCCCTCCACTTT
D gene: NA; clone size: NA; J gene: TRBJ1-3; V gene: TRBV5-1; CDR3 protein: CASSSGAYSGNTIYF; CDR3 DNA: TGCGCCAGCAGCAGTGGGGCTTACTCTGGAAACACCATATATTTT
D gene: NA; clone size: NA; J gene: TRBJ1-2; V gene: TRBV4-1; CDR3 protein: CASSPEGGGYTF; CDR3 DNA: TGCGCCAGCAGCCCAGAGGGGGGTGGCTACACCTTC
D gene: NA; clone size: NA; J gene: TRBJ2-7; V gene: TRBV30; CDR3 protein: CAWSISGGGEQYF; CDR3 DNA: TGTGCCTGGAGTATCAGCGGAGGGGGCGAGCAGTACTTC
D gene: NA; clone size: NA; J gene: TRBJ1-2; V gene: TRBV23-1; CDR3 protein: CASSHLSRDKGPYGYTF; CDR3 DNA: TGCGCCAGCAGTCATTTATCCCGGGACAAGGGGCCTTACGGCTACACCTTC